Each of the 32 T cell receptor beta chains below was sequenced from the same sample in a study of TIL therapy for anti-PD-1-resistant metastatic lung cancer. Time point noted: pre-treatment sample, taken before nivolumab and TIL therapy. Pleural nodules or supraclavicular lymph nodes made up most of the excised metastases sampled. This was the immunoSEQ v3 assay. Assay: immunoSEQ multiplex PCR; the TCRdb copy retains only in-frame clones and omits some. The data show about 100,000 clones, with 65% seen just once and roughly 11% held by the top ten. Sequences were derived from tumor tissue, sampled at baseline. The source of these receptors is a person aged 25-79 years with non-small cell lung cancer.

In DNA, the CDR3 is TGTGCCAGCAGCGTAGACAGGGGTGGGGCCAACGTCCTGACTTTC. Protein: CASSVDRGGANVLTF. The chain couples TRBV9 to TRBJ2-6, with 7 positions matching TRBD1. This CDR3 has 15 amino acids. J gave up 3 bases and V 0 bases, and 0 bases lay outside the gene matches. Germline-derived CDR1 and CDR2 are SGDLS and YYNGEE.

The chain links TRBV7-2 to TRBJ1-3; 7 nucleotides line up with TRBD1. The CDR3 has 16 amino acids. Unmatched junction bases numbered 8, after V lost 0 bases and J lost 6 bases. CDR1 is SGHTA and CDR2 is FQGNSA in the germline V gene. The CDR3 region is CASSLARGQGKNTIYF. CDR3 nucleotides: TGTGCCAGCAGCTTAGCTAGGGGGCAGGGAAAAAACACCATATATTTT.

The chain employs TRBV9 and TRBJ1-5; the D gene is possibly TRBD1 (5 bases). CDR3 length: 14 residues. CDR1 and CDR2 (germline): SGDLS, YYNGEE. Trimming removed 2 bases at V and 3 bases at J, with 9 bases between. The CDR3 spells CASSVEGANQPQHF. Here the CDR3 DNA reads TGTGCCAGCAGCGTTGAAGGGGCCAATCAGCCCCAGCATTTT.

This clone has only a few counts. The chain employs TRBV7-9 and TRBJ1-6; unclear D gene. The CDR3 spans 14 residues. Trimming took 6 bases from V and 8 from J, leaving 14 bases between them. Germline CDR1 SEHNR, CDR2 FQNEAQ (reference sequence). DNA of the CDR3: TGTGCCAGCAGTTCGAGAAGGAGAGATTCACCCCTCCACTTT. This sequence encodes CASSSRRRDSPLHF.

The CDR3 nucleotides read TGCGCCAGCAGCTTGCGGACAGCCTTGAACACTGAAGCTTTCTTT. Translating it yields CASSLRTALNTEAFF. This chain links TRBV5-1 with TRBJ1-1; D is possibly TRBD1 (6 bases). The CDR3 is made up of 15 amino acids. From germline, CDR1 is SGHRS and CDR2 YFSETQ. Trimming shortened V by 1 base and J by 0 bases, and 10 bases separated the two germline ends.

The genes are TRBV7-2 and TRBJ2-3; D is unresolved. Per the germline V gene, CDR1 is SGHTA and CDR2 is FQGNSA. The CDR3 consists of 15 residues. The V end was cut by 3 bases, the J end by 7 bases, with 17 bases between. Here the CDR3 DNA reads TGTGCCAGCAGCTTTTCCCATCGACTCCCCAATACGCAGTATTTT. It is translated as CASSFSHRLPNTQYF.

The chain recombines TRBV16 with TRBJ2-7; TRBD1 agrees at 7 bases. The CDR3 runs to 13 residues. The J segment lost 6 bases and the V segment lost 5 bases, leaving 7 bases of the junction unmatched. Germline assignment: CDR1 KGHSY and CDR2 FQNENV. DNA of the CDR3: TGTGCCAGCAGCGAGGGACAGTCCAGCGAGCAGTACTTC. It yields the protein CASSEGQSSEQYF.

The chain has TRBV11-3 and TRBJ2-1, with 10 bases aligning to TRBD2. The V segment lost 5 bases and the J segment 6 bases; nucleotides outside the gene matches: 10. The CDR3 is made up of 16 amino acids. Germline CDR1 and CDR2: SGHNT and YENEEA. As DNA, the CDR3 is TGTGCCAGCAGCCCGGGGGGGGCTAGCGGGGGCAATGAGCAGTTCTTC. This sequence encodes CASSPGGASGGNEQFF.

V gene TRBV28 combines with J gene TRBJ2-7, with TRBD2 identical over 12 bases. The germline V gene has CDR1 MDHEN and CDR2 SYDVKM. This CDR3 has 17 residues. Unmatched junction bases numbered 14, after V lost 7 bases and J lost 4 bases. Here the CDR3 DNA reads TGTGCCAGCATCCCGAACTGGACTAGCGGGGACCTATACGAGCAGTACTTC. This gives the protein CASIPNWTSGDLYEQYF.

The rearrangement uses TRBV5-1 and TRBJ2-3, with 7 bases identical to TRBD2. V lost 5 bases and J lost 4; bases outside the gene matches: 13. The CDR3 consists of 16 residues. CDR1 is SGHRS and CDR2 is YFSETQ in the germline V gene. The CDR3 loop is CASRPLAAEGADTQYF. The CDR3, as DNA: TGCGCCAGCAGGCCCCTAGCGGCGGAGGGAGCAGATACGCAGTATTTT.

This clone was seen a handful of times. Mismatch with germline at one junction end may stem from a read error. The chain has TRBV7-9 and TRBJ2-4; D is undetermined. Germline loops: CDR1 SEHNR, CDR2 FQNEAQ (reference sequence). The CDR3 length is 17 residues. The CDR3 nucleotides read TGTGCCAGCAGCTTGTATGGCGGAACTACTGCCAAAGACATTCAGTACTTC. Translation gives CASSLYGGTTAKDIQYF.

V and J are TRBV2 and TRBJ1-4; TRBD1 might be the D (5 bases). The CDR3 extends over 15 amino acids. Germline V gene data show CDR1 as SNHLY and CDR2 as FYNNEI. V lost 0 bases and J lost 8, with 13 bases in between. The CDR3 sequence is CASSEASRGGEKLFF. The CDR3 DNA follows: TGTGCCAGCAGTGAAGCGTCCCGGGGGGGAGAAAAACTGTTTTTT. Combining the CDR3 with reference TRBV2 and TRBJ1-4 gives the whole variable domain EPEVTQTPSHQVTQMGQEVILRCVPISNHLYFYWYRQILGQKVEFLVSFYNNEISEKSEIFDDQFSVERPDGSNFTLKIRSTKLEDSAMYFCASSEASRGGEKLFFGSGTQLSVL.

The V and J genes are TRBV4-3 and TRBJ1-5, with 7 bases fitting TRBD1. V shed 0 bases and J 2 bases; nucleotides not matched to a gene: 10. The CDR3 has 18 amino acids. CDR1 is LGHNA, CDR2 YSLEER, per germline. The CDR3 nucleotides read TGCGCCAGCAGCCAAGATTTTTTCACAGGGGAACGCAATCAGCCCCAGCATTTT. Amino acids: CASSQDFFTGERNQPQHF.

The chain joins TRBV2 to TRBJ2-7, with no clear D. CDR3 length equals 14 residues. Germline V gene lookup returns CDR1 SNHLY and CDR2 FYNNEI. Trimming cost V 6 bases and J 3 bases, with 15 bases left between them. This CDR3 is CASRINLWIYEQYF. CDR3 sequence (DNA): TGTGCCAGCAGAATCAACCTCTGGATCTACGAGCAGTACTTC.

This chain connects TRBV7-9 to TRBJ1-2; possible D gene TRBD1, 5 bases. There are 13 residues in the CDR3. Trimming took off 4 bases at V and 2 bases at J, with 8 bases between the two ends. Per germline, CDR1 SEHNR and CDR2 FQNEAQ (reference sequence). The CDR3 nucleotides are TGTGCCAGCAGCTGGGGGGAGAACTATGGCTACACCTTC. It is translated as CASSWGENYGYTF.

This clone was found once. V usage is TRBV5-5 and J usage is TRBJ1-2; a weak D match, TRBD1 (6 bases). Germline CDR1 SGHKS, CDR2 YYEKEE (reference sequence). V lost 4 bases to trimming and J lost 8 bases, with 21 bases between them. The CDR3 sequence is 15 residues long. The CDR3: CASSHQITGLRGYTF. The CDR3 DNA reads TGTGCCAGCAGCCACCAAATTACAGGGTTACGCGGCTACACCTTC.

The V call is TRBV10-3, the J call TRBJ1-3; TRBD1 is a possible D gene (5 bases). The V and J ends lost 10 bases and 2 bases respectively, with 15 bases between them. Germline V CDR1 and CDR2: ENHRY, SYGVKD. The CDR3 sequence is 14 residues long. The CDR3 bases are TGTGCCACCGGGGGATATCCCACTGGAAACACCATATATTTT. Encoded protein: CATGGYPTGNTIYF.

The chain carries TRBV10-3 and TRBJ2-3; weak D call: TRBD1 (6 bases). Trimming removed 6 bases from V and 5 bases from J, with 9 bases in between. Germline V gene lookup returns CDR1 ENHRY and CDR2 SYGVKD. The CDR3 spans 12 residues. Here the CDR3 DNA reads TGTGCCATCAGGATACAGGGAGATACGCAGTATTTT. Residues: CAIRIQGDTQYF.

This clone was seen a handful of times. The chain carries TRBV7-9 and TRBJ2-1, with TRBD2 matching over 8 bases. Germline V gene data show CDR1 as SEHNR and CDR2 as FQNEAQ (reference sequence). This CDR3 is 17 amino acids long. The junction had 7 bases not matched to a gene; V was cut back by 1 base and J by 2 bases. The DNA for the CDR3 is TGTGCCAGCAGCTTAGGCCGCGGGAGGTATGCCTACAATGAGCAGTTCTTC. The encoded protein is CASSLGRGRYAYNEQFF. The variable domain in full, with the rest retrieved from reference TRBV7-9 and TRBJ2-1, is DTGVSQNPRHKITKRGQNVTFRCDPISEHNRLYWYRQTLGQGPEFLTYFQNEAQLEKSRLLSDRFSAERPKGSFSTLEIQRTEQGDSAMYLCASSLGRGRYAYNEQFFGPGTRLTVL.

The CDR3 loop reads CASSPRGSFPDTQYF. Written as DNA, the CDR3 is TGTGCCAGCAGCCCCAGGGGCAGCTTCCCGGATACGCAGTATTTT. This rearrangement joins TRBV5-5 to TRBJ2-3; a possible D gene is TRBD1 (6 bases). Germline CDR1 and CDR2: SGHKS and YYEKEE (reference sequence). The CDR3 has 15 amino acids. The V end lost 4 bases, the J end lost 6 bases, and 18 bases lay between the germline ends.

This clone appeared a few times. CDR3 nucleotides: TGTGCCAGCAGTTTGCAGGGTGTGACCGGGGGTGGGTCCTACGAGCAGTACTTC. This translates into CASSLQGVTGGGSYEQYF. This chain uses TRBV28 with TRBJ2-7, with a tentative D call TRBD2 (6 bases). Trimming removed 3 bases from V and 1 base from J, with 22 bases in between. Germline V gene lookup returns CDR1 MDHEN and CDR2 SYDVKM. This CDR3 is 18 amino acids long.

J is TRBJ1-4 and V is TRBV19; D is uncertain. Looked up from germline, CDR1 is LNHDA and CDR2 is SQIVND (reference sequence). Trimming left V 5 bases short and J 8 bases short, with 15 bases between. The CDR3 covers 14 residues. The CDR3 region has the DNA TGTGCCAGTAGTTGGACGGGCTGGGCGGAAAAACTGTTTTTT. Translating it yields CASSWTGWAEKLFF.

The J gene is TRBJ1-5, the V gene TRBV11-2; TRBD1 might be the D (6 bases). CDR3 length: 13 residues. CDR1 SGHAT and CDR2 FQNNGV come from the germline V gene. V lost 5 bases and J 9 bases, leaving 14 bases between the germline ends. CDR3 sequence (DNA): TGTGCCAGCAGCGAGGGGGGTCCCTGGCCCCAGCATTTT. Its protein product is CASSEGGPWPQHF. The variable domain in full, with the rest retrieved from reference TRBV11-2 and TRBJ1-5, is EAGVAQSPRYKIIEKRQSVAFWCNPISGHATLYWYQQILGQGPKLLIQFQNNGVVDDSQLPKDRFSAERLKGVDSTLKIQPAKLEDSAVYLCASSEGGPWPQHFGDGTRLSIL.

The J gene is TRBJ2-6, the V gene TRBV5-1; no reliable D call. Trimming shortened V by 0 bases and J by 0 bases, and 4 bases separated the two germline ends. Germline V CDR1 and CDR2: SGHRS, YFSETQ. The CDR3 has 15 amino acids. The CDR3 reads CASSLGNSGANVLTF. The CDR3, as DNA: TGCGCCAGCAGCTTGGGGAACTCTGGGGCCAACGTCCTGACTTTC. The full variable domain, rest sourced from reference TRBV5-1 and TRBJ2-6, is KAGVTQTPRYLIKTRGQQVTLSCSPISGHRSVSWYQQTPGQGLQFLFEYFSETQRNKGNFPGRFSGRQFSNSRSEMNVSTLELGDSALYLCASSLGNSGANVLTFGAGSRLTVL.

The gene calls are TRBV20-1 and TRBJ2-1; unclear D gene. CDR3 length: 10 residues. Germline V CDR1 and CDR2: DFQATT, SNEGSKA (reference sequence). Trimming cost V 4 bases and J 5 bases, with 3 bases left between them. CDR3 nucleotides: TGCAGTGCTAAACACAATGAGCAGTTCTTC. This codes for CSAKHNEQFF.

The chain recombines TRBV13 with TRBJ2-7, with 10 bases aligning to TRBD2. CDR1 is PRHDT and CDR2 is FYEKMQ in the germline V gene (reference sequence). This CDR3 is built from 14 residues. V lost 6 bases to trimming and J lost 2 bases; unmatched junction nucleotides: 4. The CDR3 DNA follows: TGTGCCAGCAGGGAGCGGGAGGGCCCCTACGAGCAGTACTTC. Its translation is CASREREGPYEQYF.

The V gene is TRBV5-1, the J gene TRBJ1-2, with a weak D call TRBD1 (6 bases). V lost 2 bases and J lost 7, with 15 bases in between. The CDR3 extends over 14 amino acids. CDR1 and CDR2 (germline): SGHRS, YFSETQ. The CDR3, as DNA: TGCGCCAGCAGCTTATCGGGGGCTGGGTCTGGCTACACCTTC. Protein sequence: CASSLSGAGSGYTF.

This rearrangement joins TRBV6-2 or TRBV6-3 to TRBJ2-7; 11 nucleotides line up with TRBD2. The CDR3 is 16 amino acids. Germline CDR1 and CDR2: MNHEY and SVGEGT. The V segment lost 5 bases and the J segment 1 base; nucleotides outside the gene matches: 7. The DNA of the CDR3 is TGTGCCAGCAGTAAGGGGGGGACTAGCGGATCCTACGAGCAGTACTTC. It yields the protein CASSKGGTSGSYEQYF.

The rearrangement links TRBV19 to TRBJ2-5; TRBD2 matches at 12 bases. This CDR3 region has 20 residues. Losses at the gene ends were 3 bases for V and 5 bases for J; bases not matched to a gene: 19. Germline assignment: CDR1 LNHDA and CDR2 SQIVND (reference sequence). CDR3: CASSISPLTTRLAGDETQYF. Written as DNA, the CDR3 is TGTGCCAGTAGTATTTCCCCCCTTACCACACGACTAGCGGGAGACGAGACCCAGTACTTC.

CDR3 sequence (DNA): TGTGCCAGCGGGGGGGTGACAGATACGCAGTATTTT. Its protein product is CASGGVTDTQYF. The chain is built from TRBV9 and TRBJ2-3; 7 bases are a match to TRBD2. Germline V gene lookup returns CDR1 SGDLS and CDR2 YYNGEE. V was clipped by 7 bases and J by 3 bases; unmatched bases: 2. This CDR3 contains 12 residues.

The chain has TRBV7-9 and TRBJ2-5; D could derive from TRBD1 or TRBD2 (5 bases each). The CDR3 length is 15 residues. Germline CDR1 is SEHNR and CDR2 is FQNEAQ (reference sequence). Trimming pared 5 bases from V and 1 base from J, leaving 14 bases between. This CDR3 is CASSPLGAAQETQYF. CDR3 sequence (DNA): TGTGCCAGCAGCCCACTCGGGGCCGCCCAAGAGACCCAGTACTTC.

The rearrangement joins TRBV5-6 to TRBJ2-1; no reliable D call. Germline V CDR1 and CDR2: SGHDT, YYEEEE. V dropped 4 bases and J dropped 10 bases, with 24 bases sitting between them. The CDR3 is made up of 16 amino acids. CDR3 sequence: CASSRPVSQFPREQFF. The CDR3 nucleotides read TGTGCCAGCAGCCGTCCCGTCAGTCAGTTCCCGCGGGAGCAGTTCTTC.